Below, 22 T cell receptor beta chains from the same sample are listed, as sequenced in a study of spatial heterogeneity in lung cancer. Time point in this sample: sample taken at primary tumor resection. A single record per CDR3 protein comes from TCRdb applying MiXCR to the 5' RACE reads. The sample gives 20,000 to 25,000 distinct CDR3 sequences, around 4.3% of which show up once; approximately 7.4% is in the top ten. Material: PBMCs, obtained at surgery. The receptors originated from a male donor with early-stage non-small cell lung cancer.

In its sample, this clonotype was seen a few times. The J gene is TRBJ2-1, the V gene TRBV5-1; 11 nucleotides align to TRBD2. This CDR3 has 19 amino acids. The junction had 14 bases not matched to a gene; V was cut back by 4 bases and J by 2 bases. Germline lookup yields CDR1 SGHRS and CDR2 YFSETQ. The CDR3 loop reads CASSGSTGTSGHPYNEQFF. The CDR3 bases are TGCGCCAGCAGCGGGTCTACTGGGACTAGCGGACATCCCTACAATGAGCAGTTCTTC.

This clonotype showed up many times. The genes are TRBV5-1 and TRBJ2-7, with a tentative D call TRBD1 (6 bases). Deletions cut 4 bases from V and 3 bases from J, with 14 bases between. CDR3 size: 14 residues. Germline CDR1 and CDR2: SGHRS and YFSETQ. The CDR3 protein is CASSKSGQSYEQYF. CDR3 bases: TGCGCCAGCAGCAAATCCGGACAGAGCTACGAGCAGTACTTC.

A few counts support this clonotype. V gene TRBV20-1 combines with J gene TRBJ1-2; 8 bases agree with TRBD1. The junction had 9 bases not matched to a gene; V was cut back by 0 bases and J by 6 bases. The CDR3 runs 15 residues. Germline lookup yields CDR1 DFQATT and CDR2 SNEGSKA (reference sequence). The CDR3 loop is CSARDLRGQWDGYTF. The CDR3 DNA sequence: TGCAGTGCTAGAGATCTCAGGGGGCAATGGGATGGCTACACCTTC.

This clonotype was counted many times. The CDR3 bases are TGCAGCGTTATGGGAGGGGACAGGGGATTGCGGGAGCAGTACTTC. It specifies CSVMGGDRGLREQYF. This sequence joins TRBV29-1 and TRBJ2-7; 10 bases map to TRBD1. The CDR3 has 15 residues. The V gene's germline CDR1 is SQVTM and CDR2 ANQGSEA. V lost 5 bases, J lost 7 bases, and 14 bases stayed unmatched.

This clonotype has ten or more counts. The CDR3 loop reads CASSQEWGDADTQYF. The CDR3 DNA follows: TGTGCCAGCAGCCAAGAATGGGGGGATGCAGATACGCAGTATTTT. The genes are TRBV4-2 and TRBJ2-3; a weak D match, TRBD2 (6 bases). V lost 0 bases, J lost 4 bases, and 11 bases lay in between. CDR1 LGHNA and CDR2 YNFKEQ come from the germline V gene. This CDR3 comprises 15 residues.

Many counts were recorded for this clonotype. The gene calls are TRBV7-9 and TRBJ1-5; TRBD1 is a possible D gene (5 bases). Trimming left V 0 bases short and J 1 base short, with 7 bases between. Germline CDR1 SEHNR, CDR2 FQNEAQ (reference sequence). The CDR3 loop spans 15 amino acids. This CDR3 reads CASSLAAGSNQPQHF. CDR3 nucleotides: TGTGCCAGCAGCTTAGCGGCAGGGAGCAATCAGCCCCAGCATTTT.

The sample holds many counts of this clonotype. V gene TRBV7-8 combines with J gene TRBJ2-1; D remains ambiguous. CDR3 size: 10 residues. CDR1 and CDR2 (germline): SGHVS, FQNEAQ. V was trimmed by 6 bases and J by 5 bases, leaving 2 bases between them. DNA for the CDR3: TGTGCCAGCAGTAACAATGAGCAGTTCTTC. Translation gives CASSNNEQFF.

This clonotype was seen at least ten times. This rearrangement joins TRBV7-8 to TRBJ1-3; D gene ambiguous. Germline CDR1 reads SGHVS; CDR2 reads FQNEAQ. The CDR3 totals 13 residues. V lost 5 bases, J lost 4 bases, and 9 bases lay in between. For the CDR3, the DNA is TGTGCCAGCAGCACCTCGACGGGAAACACCATATATTTT. Protein: CASSTSTGNTIYF.

This clonotype came up a few times. The chain links TRBV28 to TRBJ1-5; unclear D gene. Germline loops: CDR1 MDHEN, CDR2 SYDVKM. This CDR3 is 16 amino acids long. Trimming shortened V by 2 bases and J by 0 bases, and 11 bases separated the two germline ends. CDR3 loop: CASSLTVPFSNQPQHF. The DNA for the CDR3 is TGTGCCAGCAGTTTAACTGTTCCGTTTAGCAATCAGCCCCAGCATTTT.

The sample holds many counts of this clonotype. The V call is TRBV9, the J call TRBJ1-3, with 7 bases aligning to TRBD1. Losses at the gene ends were 3 bases for V and 0 bases for J; bases not matched to a gene: 3. CDR1 is SGDLS, CDR2 YYNGEE, per germline. This CDR3 contains 15 residues. The CDR3 loop reads CASSGNRGSGNTIYF. In nucleotides, the CDR3 is TGTGCCAGCAGCGGAAACAGGGGCTCTGGAAACACCATATATTTT.

This clonotype was observed at least ten times. CDR3 sequence (DNA): TGCGCCAGCAGTGATATTGGCAGGGAAGAGACCCAGTACTTC. The encoded protein is CASSDIGREETQYF. The rearrangement joins TRBV10-2 to TRBJ2-5; D perhaps matches TRBD1 (5 bases). Germline V lookup: CDR1 WSHSY, CDR2 SAAADI. The CDR3 runs 14 residues. V was trimmed by 3 bases and J by 3 bases, leaving 11 bases between them.

In this sample, this clonotype turned up many times. This chain uses TRBV3-1 with TRBJ2-4; 7 bases align to TRBD2. Germline V gene lookup returns CDR1 LGHDT and CDR2 YNNKEL (reference sequence). V shed 3 bases and J 0 bases; nucleotides not matched to a gene: 5. The CDR3 is 16 residues long. CDR3: CASSQGLAVAKNIQYF. CDR3 coding DNA: TGTGCCAGCAGCCAGGGTCTAGCGGTAGCCAAAAACATTCAGTACTTC.

The table lists this clonotype with many counts. The chain combines TRBV11-2 with TRBJ1-1, with D perhaps TRBD1 (5 bases). The CDR3 spans 14 residues. CDR1 and CDR2 from the germline V gene are SGHAT and FQNNGV. The germline V and J ends were trimmed by 5 bases and 0 bases, with 10 bases remaining between them. Here the CDR3 reads CASSTGPLNTEAFF. The CDR3, as DNA: TGTGCCAGCAGCACAGGACCGTTGAACACTGAAGCTTTCTTT.

This clonotype came up many times. The V call is TRBV30, the J call TRBJ2-1; 8 bases fit TRBD2. Germline CDR1 reads GTSNPN; CDR2 reads SVGIG (reference sequence). The V segment lost 5 bases and the J segment 9 bases; nucleotides outside the gene matches: 12. CDR3 size: 14 residues. The CDR3 DNA reads as TGTGCCTGGGGAAGCGGGACTAGGCGGGGTGAGCAGTTCTTC. Translation: CAWGSGTRRGEQFF. The full variable domain, in which reference TRBV30 and TRBJ2-1 provide the parts outside the CDR3, is SQTIHQWPATLVQPVGSPLSLECTVEGTSNPNLYWYRQAAGRGLQLLFYSVGIGQISSEVPQNLSASRPQDRQFILSSKKLLLSDSGFYLCAWGSGTRRGEQFFGPGTRLTVL.

This clonotype was observed many times. V and J are TRBV27 and TRBJ2-7, with D hard to call. Germline V gene sequence: CDR1 MNHEY, CDR2 SMNVEV (reference sequence). The V end lost 2 bases, the J end lost 0 bases, and 8 bases lay between the germline ends. CDR3 length: 14 amino acids. CDR3 bases: TGTGCCAGCAGTTTAACACAGAACTCCTACGAGCAGTACTTC. Translating it yields CASSLTQNSYEQYF.

This clonotype has at least ten counts. The rearrangement uses TRBV6-5 and TRBJ2-3; the D is unclear. Germline lookup yields CDR1 MNHEY and CDR2 SVGAGI. CDR3 size: 12 residues. V lost 6 bases, J lost 5 bases, and 9 bases lay in between. This CDR3 reads CASRSPVDTQYF. Here the CDR3 DNA reads TGTGCCAGCAGGTCGCCCGTAGATACGCAGTATTTT.

In its sample, this clonotype is medium-sized. V usage is TRBV28 and J usage is TRBJ1-5; 12 nucleotides line up with TRBD1. From germline, CDR1 is MDHEN and CDR2 SYDVKM. The CDR3 has 15 residues. V shed 7 bases and J 6 bases; nucleotides not matched to a gene: 7. In DNA, the CDR3 is TGTGCCAGCAACGTGGGACAGGGGGCGTTTCAGCCCCAGCATTTT. It specifies CASNVGQGAFQPQHF. Looking up the rest from reference TRBV28 and TRBJ1-5 gives the full variable domain: DVKVTQSSRYLVKRTGEKVFLECVQDMDHENMFWYRQDPGLGLRLIYFSYDVKMKEKGDIPEGYSVSREKKERFSLILESASTNQTSMYLCASNVGQGAFQPQHFGDGTRLSIL.

This clonotype came up many times. The chain combines TRBV24-1 with TRBJ2-5, with D possibly matching TRBD1 (6 bases). Trimming removed 3 bases at V and 1 base at J, with 11 bases between. The CDR3 totals 15 residues. CDR1 is KGHDR, CDR2 SFDVKD, per germline. This CDR3 is CATSDPQTGQETQYF. The CDR3 nucleotides read TGTGCCACCAGTGATCCTCAGACAGGCCAAGAGACCCAGTACTTC.

V is TRBV6-5 and J is TRBJ2-5; no firm D call. V shed 2 bases and J shed 2 bases, with 6 bases lying between them. Per germline, CDR1 MNHEY and CDR2 SVGAGI. CDR3 length equals 13 residues. CDR3 loop: CASSYGSQETQYF. The CDR3 nucleotides are TGTGCCAGCAGTTACGGGTCTCAAGAGACCCAGTACTTC.

Only a few counts were recorded for this clonotype. The chain recombines TRBV15 with TRBJ1-5; tentative D call: TRBD1 (6 bases). The CDR3 is 14 residues long. V was clipped by 5 bases and J by 4 bases, with 12 bases between them. CDR1 LNHNV and CDR2 YYDKDF come from the germline V gene (reference sequence). In nucleotides, the CDR3 is TGTGCCACCAGCCGACAGGCCTGGAATCAGCCCCAGCATTTT. It is translated as CATSRQAWNQPQHF.

There are many counts of this clonotype. The chain joins TRBV27 to TRBJ1-5; TRBD1 matches 8 bases. Germline-derived CDR1 and CDR2 are MNHEY and SMNVEV (reference sequence). With V trimmed by 1 base and J by 6 bases, 5 bases remained unmatched. The CDR3 extends over 15 amino acids. This chain's CDR3 is CASSLLGQGIQPQHF. CDR3 nucleotides: TGTGCCAGCAGTTTATTAGGACAGGGCATTCAGCCCCAGCATTTT.

In its sample, this clonotype was seen many times. The rearrangement joins TRBV20-1 to TRBJ2-3; D not resolved. The CDR3 loop spans 11 amino acids. The V end lost 2 bases, the J end lost 1 base, and 1 base lay between the germline ends. Germline V gene data show CDR1 as DFQATT and CDR2 as SNEGSKA (reference sequence). CDR3 nucleotides: TGCAGTGCTAGACGCACAGATACGCAGTATTTT. Protein sequence: CSARRTDTQYF.